This T cell receptor beta chain was recovered during a study of blood T cells in healthy people across ages (dated by TCRdb to between 2014 and 2017). Concerning the study at large: Template switching captured roughly one uniquely barcoded TCR beta cDNA molecule per two T cells in model experiments. The donors were divided into four age groups: young (average approximately 17 years), middle-aged (over 35), aged (around 67) and long-lived (82). For two donors (one aged 18 to 29 and one aged 80 or older), the study analyzed two additional independent replicas of 1 million unique cDNA reads from the same blood draw. Age-related changes in TCR beta repertoire diversity were measured in the study by deep sequencing normalized with unique cDNA molecular identifiers. Donors of different ages were randomly distributed across sequencing lanes to avoid experimental bias. Study-wide findings and limitations: Compared with the aged group, the long-lived group had more naive CD4+ T cells, fewer expanded clones and increased TCR diversity, suggesting age selection. There was a strong correlation between observed TCR beta diversity and the percentage of naive T cells measured by flow cytometry. Because the CMV infection status of the donors was unknown, age-related changes in expanded clonotypes may potentially have been confounded. As age increased, observed TCR beta diversity per million T cells dropped in a roughly linear way, and a significant reduction was already evident by age about 40. Bulk unsorted PBMC profiling prevented conclusive comparison of naive and antigen-experienced compartments. Total diversity estimates from one million sequenced T cells were considered lower bounds and underestimates.

This clonotype was detected only a few times. Its recognized antigen is unknown. Qualities for individual bases were not recorded, and no much larger clone is one base off. The library relied on 5' RACE. These reads were obtained on an Illumina HiSeq 2500. The second PCR ran for roughly 7 to 12 cycles and used a J-beta primer mix along with a sample-barcoded 5' primer. A unique molecular identifier was introduced onto each TCR beta cDNA molecule by a template-switch 5' adaptor carrying 12 random nucleotides. Each sample yielded at least 2.5 million CDR3-containing paired-end reads. The Mint cDNA synthesis kit, primed by a TRBC-specific oligonucleotide, was used to synthesize first-strand cDNA from all RNA. Following uracil-DNA glycosylase treatment, a first 18-cycle PCR with universal primers M1SS and BC2_uni_R was performed on all cDNA. From the authors' description of their analysis: Each sample was normalized by randomly selecting 1 million high-quality reads, each carrying a distinct molecular identifier. Instead of being binned into consensus sequences, reads with shared molecular identifiers were discarded. MiTCR, set to a Q25 quality threshold and the strictest error-elimination algorithm, was used for CDR3 identification, clonotype clustering and error correction. A nonparametric unseen species model using Euler transformation provided a lower-bound estimate of total TCR beta diversity. TCRdb's own reprocessing of the public reads used fastp at Q25 and MiXCR and kept productive beta chains. Rows with a matching CDR3 protein are joined into one entry that keeps the most common DNA and genes. The V and J calls come from TCRdb's annotation, not from the publication. In this sample the table shows about 730,000 distinct CDR3 sequences, roughly 47% of which occur a single time. About 20% of the sample lies in the top ten.

CDR1 and CDR2 are read off the germline V gene (reference sequence) as MNHEY and SMNVEV. The cysteine opens and the phenylalanine closes a CDR3 of 16 amino acids. CDR3 DNA is the only sequence kept; it has 48 bases, read in frame from the first base. Germline trimming: 4 bases from V, 3 bases from J; junction bases outside gene matches: 3. Donors were a few dozen systemically healthy Caucasian individuals from Russia aged roughly 6 to 100 years. Each donor gave 8 to 10 milliliters of peripheral blood, collected into EDTA-treated Vacutainer tubes. Ficoll-Paque density-gradient centrifugation was used to isolate PBMCs, with at least 6 million per sample. Total RNA was extracted from PBMCs with Trizol reagent, with at least 5 micrograms obtained per sample. The percentages of naive CD45RAhigh/CD27high T cells were determined by flow cytometry on a PBMC aliquot from every donor.

The rearrangement combines TRBV27 with TRBJ2-7; TRBD2 matches 16 bases in the middle. Sequenced: blood. The receptor was derived from a woman aged 55-75 years in good health. Read as DNA, the sequence is TGTGCCAGCAGTTCGGGACTAGCGGGGGGGCGCTACGAGCAGTACTTC. Translated, it reads CASSSGLAGGRYEQYF.